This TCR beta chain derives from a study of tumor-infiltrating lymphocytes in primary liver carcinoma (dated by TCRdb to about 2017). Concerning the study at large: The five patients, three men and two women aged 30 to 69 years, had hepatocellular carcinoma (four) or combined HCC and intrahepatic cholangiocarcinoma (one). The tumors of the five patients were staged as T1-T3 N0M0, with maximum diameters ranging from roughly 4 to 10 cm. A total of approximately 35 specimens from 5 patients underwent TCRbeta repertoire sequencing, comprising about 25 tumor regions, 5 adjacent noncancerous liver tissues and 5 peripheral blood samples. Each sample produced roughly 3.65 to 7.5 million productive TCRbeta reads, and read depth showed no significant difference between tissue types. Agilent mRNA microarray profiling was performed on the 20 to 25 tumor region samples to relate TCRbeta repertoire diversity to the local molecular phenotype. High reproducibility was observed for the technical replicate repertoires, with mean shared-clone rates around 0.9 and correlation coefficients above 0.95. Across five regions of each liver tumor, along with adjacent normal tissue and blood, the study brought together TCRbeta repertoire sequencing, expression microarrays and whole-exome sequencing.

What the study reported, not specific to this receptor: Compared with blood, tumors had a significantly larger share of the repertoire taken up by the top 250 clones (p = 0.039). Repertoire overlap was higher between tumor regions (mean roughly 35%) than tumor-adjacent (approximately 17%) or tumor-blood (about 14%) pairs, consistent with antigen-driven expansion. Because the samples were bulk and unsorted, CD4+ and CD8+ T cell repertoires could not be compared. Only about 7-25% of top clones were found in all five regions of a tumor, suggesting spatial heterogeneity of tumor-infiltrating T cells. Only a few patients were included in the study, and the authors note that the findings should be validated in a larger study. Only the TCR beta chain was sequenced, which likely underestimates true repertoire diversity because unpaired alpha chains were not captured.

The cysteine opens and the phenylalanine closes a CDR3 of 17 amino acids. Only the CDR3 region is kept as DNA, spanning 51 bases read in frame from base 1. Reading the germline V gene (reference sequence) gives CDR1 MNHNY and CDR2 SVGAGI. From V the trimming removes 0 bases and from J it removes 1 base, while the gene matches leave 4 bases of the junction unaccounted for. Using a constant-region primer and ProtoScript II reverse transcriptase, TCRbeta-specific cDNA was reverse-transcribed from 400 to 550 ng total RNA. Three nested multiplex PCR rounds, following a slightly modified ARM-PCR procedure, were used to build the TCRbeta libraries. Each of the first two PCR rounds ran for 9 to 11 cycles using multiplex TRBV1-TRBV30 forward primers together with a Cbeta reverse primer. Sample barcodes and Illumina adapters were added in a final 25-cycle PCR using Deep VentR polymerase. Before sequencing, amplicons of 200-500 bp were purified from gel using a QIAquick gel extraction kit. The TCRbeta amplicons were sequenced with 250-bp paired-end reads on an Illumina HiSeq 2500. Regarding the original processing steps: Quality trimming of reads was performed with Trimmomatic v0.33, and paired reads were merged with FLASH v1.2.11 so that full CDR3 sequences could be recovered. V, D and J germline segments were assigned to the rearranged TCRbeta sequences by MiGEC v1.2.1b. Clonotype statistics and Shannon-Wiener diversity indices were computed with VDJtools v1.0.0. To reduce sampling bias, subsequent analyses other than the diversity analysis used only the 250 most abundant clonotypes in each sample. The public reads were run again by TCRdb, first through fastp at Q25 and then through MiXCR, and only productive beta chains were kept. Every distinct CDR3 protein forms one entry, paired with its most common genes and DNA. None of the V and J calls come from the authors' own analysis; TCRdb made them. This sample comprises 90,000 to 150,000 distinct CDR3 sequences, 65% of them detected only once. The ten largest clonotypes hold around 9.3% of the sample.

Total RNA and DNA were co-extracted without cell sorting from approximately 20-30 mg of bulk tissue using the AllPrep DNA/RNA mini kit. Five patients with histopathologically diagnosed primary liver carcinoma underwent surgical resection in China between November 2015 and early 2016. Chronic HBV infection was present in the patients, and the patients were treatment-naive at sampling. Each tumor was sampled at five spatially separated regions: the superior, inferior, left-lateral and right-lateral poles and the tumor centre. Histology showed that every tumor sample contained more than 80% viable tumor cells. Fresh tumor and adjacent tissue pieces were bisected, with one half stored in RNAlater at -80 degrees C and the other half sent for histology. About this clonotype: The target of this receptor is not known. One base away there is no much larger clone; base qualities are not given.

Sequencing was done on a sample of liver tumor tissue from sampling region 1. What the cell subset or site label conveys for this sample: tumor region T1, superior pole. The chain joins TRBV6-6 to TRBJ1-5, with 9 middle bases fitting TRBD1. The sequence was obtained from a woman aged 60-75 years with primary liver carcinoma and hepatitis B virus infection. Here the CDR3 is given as CASSYSGQGLSNQPQHF. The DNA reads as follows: TGTGCCAGCAGTTACTCCGGACAGGGGCTGAGCAATCAGCCCCAGCATTTT.